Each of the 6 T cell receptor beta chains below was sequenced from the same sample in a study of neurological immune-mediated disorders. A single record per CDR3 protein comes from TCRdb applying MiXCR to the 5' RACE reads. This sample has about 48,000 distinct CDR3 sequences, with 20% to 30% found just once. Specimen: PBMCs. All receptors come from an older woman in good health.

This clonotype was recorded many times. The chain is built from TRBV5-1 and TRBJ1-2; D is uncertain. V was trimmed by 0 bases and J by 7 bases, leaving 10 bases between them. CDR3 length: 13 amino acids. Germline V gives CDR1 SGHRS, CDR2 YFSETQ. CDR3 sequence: CASSLEEISGYTF. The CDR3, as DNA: TGCGCCAGCAGCTTGGAGGAGATTAGTGGCTACACCTTC.

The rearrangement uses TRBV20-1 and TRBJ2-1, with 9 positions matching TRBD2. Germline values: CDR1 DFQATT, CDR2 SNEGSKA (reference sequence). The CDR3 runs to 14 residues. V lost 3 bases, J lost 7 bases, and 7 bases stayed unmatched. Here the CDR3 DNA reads TGCAGTGCTAGTGATGGACTAGCGACTAATGAGCAGTTCTTC. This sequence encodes CSASDGLATNEQFF.

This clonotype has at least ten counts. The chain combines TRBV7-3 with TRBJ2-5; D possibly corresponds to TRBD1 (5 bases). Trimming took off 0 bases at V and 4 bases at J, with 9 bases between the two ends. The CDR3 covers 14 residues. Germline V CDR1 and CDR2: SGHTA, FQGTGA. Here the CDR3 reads CASSLTLGAETQYF. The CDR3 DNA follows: TGTGCCAGCAGCTTAACGCTAGGGGCAGAGACCCAGTACTTC.

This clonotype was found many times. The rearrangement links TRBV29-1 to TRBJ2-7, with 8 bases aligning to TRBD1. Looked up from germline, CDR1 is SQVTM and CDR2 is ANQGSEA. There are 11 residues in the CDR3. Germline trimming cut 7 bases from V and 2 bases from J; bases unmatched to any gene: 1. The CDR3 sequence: CSATGAYEQYF. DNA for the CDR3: TGCAGCGCGACAGGGGCCTACGAGCAGTACTTC.

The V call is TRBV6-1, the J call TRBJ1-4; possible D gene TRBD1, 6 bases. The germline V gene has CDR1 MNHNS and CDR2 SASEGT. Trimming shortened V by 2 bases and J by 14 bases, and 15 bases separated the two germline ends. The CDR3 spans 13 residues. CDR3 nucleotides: TGTGCCAGCAGTGAAACAGGGTCCGGTGGGCTGTTTTTT. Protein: CASSETGSGGLFF.

DNA for the CDR3: TGTGCCAGCAGTGACACCCCCCAGGGATTTTGGGATGGCTACACCTTC. It is translated as CASSDTPQGFWDGYTF. The chain employs TRBV6-4 and TRBJ1-2; D might be TRBD1 (5 bases). Trimming took off 2 bases at V and 6 bases at J, with 19 bases between the two ends. Germline CDR1 MRHNA, CDR2 SNTAGT. The CDR3 totals 16 residues.